The clone carrying this T cell receptor (beta chain) occurred many times. Its antigen is currently unknown. The record originates from a study of CD8 T cells in ankylosing spondylitis. Broader study findings: In ankylosing spondylitis patients, matched synovial fluid reportedly showed significant enrichment of disease-linked clones. Blood from ankylosing spondylitis patients appeared to carry a characteristic roughly 8-variant TCR beta motif. CD8+ disease-linked clones were present at relatively low frequencies in blood.

TCRdb re-called the 5' RACE reads with MiXCR, one entry per CDR3 protein. The sample lists about 330,000 distinct CDR3 sequences; roughly 8% were seen once. The CDR3 runs 14 residues. Per the germline V gene, CDR1 is DFQATT and CDR2 is SNEGSKA (reference sequence). After removal of 3 bases from V and 3 bases from J, the junction contained 5 bases not matched to a gene. The sequence was collected from a male donor with ankylosing spondylitis. V gene TRBV20-1 combines with J gene TRBJ2-1; 7 nucleotides line up with TRBD1. Sequencing was done on a sample of blood, either unsorted or a sorted T cell fraction (not recorded which). CDR3 protein: CSASVPGGYNEQFF. CDR3 nucleotide sequence: TGCAGTGCTAGTGTACCAGGGGGCTACAATGAGCAGTTCTTC.